This T cell receptor (beta chain) was sequenced in a study of patients and donors after allogeneic stem cell transplantation. TCRdb used MiXCR to reprocess the RT-PCR reads, holding one entry per CDR3 protein. Of some 880,000 distinct CDR3 sequences listed, roughly 18% are singletons. CDR1 is SQVTM and CDR2 is ANQGSEA in the germline V gene. The CDR3 totals 11 residues. Turning to this clonotype: The junction departs from the called germline gene at one end, perhaps through a read error.

The chain uses TRBV29-1 and TRBJ2-1; 8 nucleotides line up with TRBD1. What was sequenced was blood, either unsorted or a sorted T cell fraction (not recorded which). The TCR comes from a human donor who was either an allogeneic HSCT recipient or a stem cell or donor lymphocyte infusion donor (not recorded which). It is not recorded whose cells these are; they may come from a transplant donor. The CDR3 is CSVATRQGLHF. The CDR3 DNA is TGCAGCGTCGCCACCAGACAGGGGTTACACTTC.